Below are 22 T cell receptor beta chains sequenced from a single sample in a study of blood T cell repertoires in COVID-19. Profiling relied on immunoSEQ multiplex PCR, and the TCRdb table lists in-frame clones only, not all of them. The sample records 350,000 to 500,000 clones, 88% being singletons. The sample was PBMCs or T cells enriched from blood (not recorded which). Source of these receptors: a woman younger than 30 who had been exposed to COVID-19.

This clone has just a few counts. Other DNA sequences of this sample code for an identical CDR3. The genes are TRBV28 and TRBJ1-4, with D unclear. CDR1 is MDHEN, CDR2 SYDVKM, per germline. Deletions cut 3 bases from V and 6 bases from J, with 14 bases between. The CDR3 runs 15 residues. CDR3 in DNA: TGTGCCAGCAGTTTGAGAGGTACGGGATATGAAAAACTGTTTTTT. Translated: CASSLRGTGYEKLFF.

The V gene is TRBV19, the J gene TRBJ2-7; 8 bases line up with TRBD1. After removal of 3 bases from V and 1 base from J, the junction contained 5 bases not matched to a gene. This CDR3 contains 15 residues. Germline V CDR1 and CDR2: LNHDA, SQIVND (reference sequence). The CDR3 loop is CASSMETGVSYEQYF. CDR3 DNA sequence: TGTGCCAGTAGTATGGAGACAGGGGTGTCCTACGAGCAGTACTTC.

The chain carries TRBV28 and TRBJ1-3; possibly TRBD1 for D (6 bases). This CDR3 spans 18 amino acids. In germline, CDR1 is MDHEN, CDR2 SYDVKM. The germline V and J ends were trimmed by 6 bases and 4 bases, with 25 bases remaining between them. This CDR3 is CASSSPVLARGPGNTIYF. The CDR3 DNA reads TGTGCCAGCAGCTCTCCTGTTCTGGCGCGGGGGCCAGGAAACACCATATATTTT.

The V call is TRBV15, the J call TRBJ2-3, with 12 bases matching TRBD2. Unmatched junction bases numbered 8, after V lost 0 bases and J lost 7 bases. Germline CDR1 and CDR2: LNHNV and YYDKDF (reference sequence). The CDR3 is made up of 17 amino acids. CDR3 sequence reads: CATSRERTSGTLYTQYF. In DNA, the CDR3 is TGTGCCACCAGCAGAGAAAGGACTAGCGGGACGTTATATACGCAGTATTTT.

This chain's CDR3 is CASSLDRGLTEAFF. The CDR3 DNA follows: TGCGCCAGCAGCCTAGACAGGGGGCTCACTGAAGCTTTCTTT. This chain links TRBV5-1 with TRBJ1-1; 10 bases map to TRBD1. CDR1 is SGHRS, CDR2 YFSETQ, per germline. The V gene end was trimmed by 4 bases and the J gene end by 4 bases; junction bases not matched to a gene: 4. There are 14 residues in the CDR3.

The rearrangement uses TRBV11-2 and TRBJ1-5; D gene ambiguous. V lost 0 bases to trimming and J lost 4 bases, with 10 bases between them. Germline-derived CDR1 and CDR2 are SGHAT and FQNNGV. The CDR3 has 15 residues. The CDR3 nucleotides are TGTGCCAGCAGCTTAGATACGGCGGGGAATCAGCCCCAGCATTTT. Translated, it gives CASSLDTAGNQPQHF.

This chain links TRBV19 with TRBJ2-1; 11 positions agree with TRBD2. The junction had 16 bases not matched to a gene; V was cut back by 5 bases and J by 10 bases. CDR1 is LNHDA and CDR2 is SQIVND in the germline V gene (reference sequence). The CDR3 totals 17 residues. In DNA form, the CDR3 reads TGTGCCAGTAGTGCCTCCGGGACTAGCGGATCACTATACGAGCAGTTCTTC. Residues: CASSASGTSGSLYEQFF.

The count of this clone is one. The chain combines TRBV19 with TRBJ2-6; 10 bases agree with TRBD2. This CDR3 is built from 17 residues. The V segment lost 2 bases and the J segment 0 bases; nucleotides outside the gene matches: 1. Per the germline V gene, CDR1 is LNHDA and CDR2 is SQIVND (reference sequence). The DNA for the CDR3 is TGTGCCAGTAGTATAAGCGGGAGGGCCTCTGGGGCCAACGTCCTGACTTTC. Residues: CASSISGRASGANVLTF.

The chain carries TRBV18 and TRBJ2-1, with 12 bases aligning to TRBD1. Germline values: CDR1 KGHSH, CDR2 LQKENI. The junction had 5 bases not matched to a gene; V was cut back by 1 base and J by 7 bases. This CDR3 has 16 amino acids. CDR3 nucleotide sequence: TGTGCCAGCTCACCACTAGGGACAGGGGGCTCTAATGAGCAGTTCTTC. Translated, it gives CASSPLGTGGSNEQFF.

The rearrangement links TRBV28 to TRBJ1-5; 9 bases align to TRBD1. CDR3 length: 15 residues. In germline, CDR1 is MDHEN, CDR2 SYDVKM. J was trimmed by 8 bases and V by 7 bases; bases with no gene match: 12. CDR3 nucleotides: TGTGCCAGCACCGCGGACAGGGGCCGTTTAGAGCCCCAGCATTTT. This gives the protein CASTADRGRLEPQHF.

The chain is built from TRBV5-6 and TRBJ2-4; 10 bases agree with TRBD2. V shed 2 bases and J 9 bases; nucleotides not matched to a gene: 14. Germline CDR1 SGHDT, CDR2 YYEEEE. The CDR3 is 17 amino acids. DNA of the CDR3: TGTGCCAGCAGCTTTCTAGCGGGAGCCGGGTCGATGGGCATTCAGTACTTC. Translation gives CASSFLAGAGSMGIQYF.

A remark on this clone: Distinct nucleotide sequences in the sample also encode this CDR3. The CDR3 DNA sequence: TGTGCCAGCAGTTTTTTGAGCTCCTACGAGCAGTACTTC. Its protein is CASSFLSSYEQYF. The J gene is TRBJ2-7, the V gene TRBV12-3 or TRBV12-4, with D unclear. The V gene lost 3 bases and the J gene lost 0 bases, with 6 bases spanning the gap. CDR3 length: 13 amino acids.

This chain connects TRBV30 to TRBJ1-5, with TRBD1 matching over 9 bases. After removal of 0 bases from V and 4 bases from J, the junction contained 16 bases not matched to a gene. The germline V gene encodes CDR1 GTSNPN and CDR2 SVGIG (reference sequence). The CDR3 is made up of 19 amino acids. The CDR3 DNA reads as TGTGCCTGGAGTGTAAGACAGGGGGGCTCCCGTAATGAGAATCAGCCCCAGCATTTT. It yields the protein CAWSVRQGGSRNENQPQHF. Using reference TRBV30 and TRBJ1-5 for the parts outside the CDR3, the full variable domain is SQTIHQWPATLVQPVGSPLSLECTVEGTSNPNLYWYRQAAGRGLQLLFYSVGIGQISSEVPQNLSASRPQDRQFILSSKKLLLSDSGFYLCAWSVRQGGSRNENQPQHFGDGTRLSIL.

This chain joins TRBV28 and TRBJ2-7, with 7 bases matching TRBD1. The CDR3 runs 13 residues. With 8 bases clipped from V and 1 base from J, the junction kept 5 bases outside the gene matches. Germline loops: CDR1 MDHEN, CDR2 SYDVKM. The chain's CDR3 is CASRTGPSYEQYF. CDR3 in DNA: TGTGCCAGCCGGACAGGACCTTCCTACGAGCAGTACTTC.

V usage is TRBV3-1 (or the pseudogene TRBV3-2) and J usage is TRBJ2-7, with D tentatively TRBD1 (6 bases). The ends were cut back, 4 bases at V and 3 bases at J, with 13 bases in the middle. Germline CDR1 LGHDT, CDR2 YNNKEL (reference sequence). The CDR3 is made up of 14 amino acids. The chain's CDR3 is CASSPSGTLYEQYF. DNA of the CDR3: TGTGCCAGCAGCCCGTCAGGGACACTCTACGAGCAGTACTTC.

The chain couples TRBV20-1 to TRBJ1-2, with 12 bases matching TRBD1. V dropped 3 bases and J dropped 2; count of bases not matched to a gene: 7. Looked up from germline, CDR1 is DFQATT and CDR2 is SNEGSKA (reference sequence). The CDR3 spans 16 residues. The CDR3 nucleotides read TGCAGTGCTAGTACCGGGACAGGGGGCGGGAACTATGGCTACACCTTC. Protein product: CSASTGTGGGNYGYTF.

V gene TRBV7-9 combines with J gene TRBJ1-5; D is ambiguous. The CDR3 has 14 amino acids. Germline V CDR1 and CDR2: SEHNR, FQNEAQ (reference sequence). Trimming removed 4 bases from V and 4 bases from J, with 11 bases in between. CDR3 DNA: TGTGCCAGCAGCTCCAGTGCGGTTAATCAGCCCCAGCATTTT. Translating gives CASSSSAVNQPQHF.

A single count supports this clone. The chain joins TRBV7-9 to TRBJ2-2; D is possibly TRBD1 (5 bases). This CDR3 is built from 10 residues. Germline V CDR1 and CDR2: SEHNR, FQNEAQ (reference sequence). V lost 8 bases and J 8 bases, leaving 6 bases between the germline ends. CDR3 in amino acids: CASGAGELFF. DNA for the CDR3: TGTGCCAGCGGGGCGGGGGAGCTGTTTTTT.

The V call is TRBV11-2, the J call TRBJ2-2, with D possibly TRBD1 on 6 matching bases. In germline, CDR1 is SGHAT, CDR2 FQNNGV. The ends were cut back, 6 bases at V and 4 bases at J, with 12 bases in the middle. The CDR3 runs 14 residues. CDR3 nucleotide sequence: TGTGCCAGCAGGGACAGACTCACCACCGGGGAGCTGTTTTTT. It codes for CASRDRLTTGELFF.

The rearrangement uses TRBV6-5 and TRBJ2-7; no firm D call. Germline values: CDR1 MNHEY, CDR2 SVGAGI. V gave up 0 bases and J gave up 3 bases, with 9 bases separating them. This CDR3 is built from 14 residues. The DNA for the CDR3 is TGTGCCAGCAGTTACTCGAGGTTTGGCTACGAGCAGTACTTC. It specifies CASSYSRFGYEQYF.

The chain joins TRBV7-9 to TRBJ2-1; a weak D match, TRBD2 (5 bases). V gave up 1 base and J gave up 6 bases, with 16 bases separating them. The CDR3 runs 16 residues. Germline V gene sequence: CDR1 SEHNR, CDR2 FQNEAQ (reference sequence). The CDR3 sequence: CASSLDFQRSGNEQFF. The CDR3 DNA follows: TGTGCCAGCAGCTTAGACTTCCAGCGGAGCGGCAATGAGCAGTTCTTC. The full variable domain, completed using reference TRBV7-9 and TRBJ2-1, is DTGVSQNPRHKITKRGQNVTFRCDPISEHNRLYWYRQTLGQGPEFLTYFQNEAQLEKSRLLSDRFSAERPKGSFSTLEIQRTEQGDSAMYLCASSLDFQRSGNEQFFGPGTRLTVL.

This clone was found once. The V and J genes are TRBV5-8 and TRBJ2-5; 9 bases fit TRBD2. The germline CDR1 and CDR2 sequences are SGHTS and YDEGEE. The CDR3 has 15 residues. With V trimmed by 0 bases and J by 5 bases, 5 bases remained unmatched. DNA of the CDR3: TGTGCCAGCAGCTTGGTTAGCGGGAGTATGGAGACCCAGTACTTC. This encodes CASSLVSGSMETQYF.